This T cell receptor beta chain emerged from a study of blood T cell repertoires in COVID-19. Study-level background: The United States, Italy and Spain provided the acute and convalescent COVID-19 samples. T cells, B-cell-depleted T cells, or PBMCs supplied cDNA or gDNA.

Data came from immunoSEQ multiplex PCR; TCRdb stores just in-frame clones and leaves some out. The sample yields approximately 180,000 clones, roughly 82% seen once. Sequencing was done on a sample of peripheral blood. The sequence derives from a woman in her sixties or seventies with acute or convalescent COVID-19.

The CDR3 loop reads CASSSGGSSTEAFF. CDR3 bases: TGTGCCAGCAGTTCAGGGGGTTCGAGCACTGAAGCTTTCTTT. The chain combines TRBV6-5 with TRBJ1-1; TRBD1 matches 7 bases. Trimming removed 4 bases from V and 4 bases from J; junction bases left unmatched: 6. Germline V gene lookup returns CDR1 MNHEY and CDR2 SVGAGI. The CDR3 sequence is 14 residues long.